Listed below are T cell receptor beta chains from one sample, sequenced in a study of blood T cell repertoires in COVID-19. Clones were sequenced by immunoSEQ multiplex PCR, and TCRdb holds only the in-frame ones, with some missing. Among roughly 150,000 clones listed, 80% to 90% were seen once. Sequenced material: PBMCs or T cells enriched from blood (not recorded which). These receptors were collected from a middle-aged man who had recovered from COVID-19. CDR3s include the opening cysteine and the closing phenylalanine or tryptophan. A D gene is named only where the DNA matches it firmly. Only part of the rows carry a size: once, few, many, or a class if the clone is expanded.

TRBD1	TRBV27	TRBJ2-1	.	CASSTTGTGRNEQFF	TGTGCCAGCAGTACGACCGGGACAGGGAGGAATGAGCAGTTCTTC
.	TRBV18	TRBJ1-2	.	CASSPPNRDYGYTF	TGTGCCAGCTCACCACCGAACAGGGACTATGGCTACACCTTC
.	TRBV27	TRBJ2-3	few	CASSQTRNTDTQYF	TGTGCCAGCAGTCAGACTAGAAATACAGATACGCAGTATTTT
TRBD2	TRBV28	TRBJ2-3	.	CASSLAGVLDTQYF	TGTGCCAGCAGTTTAGCGGGAGTTCTTGATACGCAGTATTTT
.	TRBV13	TRBJ1-2	.	CASSHTGRTYGYTF	TGTGCCAGCAGCCATACAGGACGGACCTATGGCTACACCTTC
.	TRBV18	TRBJ1-5	once	CASSPRDDQPQHF	TGTGCCAGCTCACCACGAGATGATCAGCCCCAGCATTTT
.	TRBV28	TRBJ2-1	few	CASSVPRGYNEQFF	TGTGCCAGCAGTGTCCCCCGGGGATACAATGAGCAGTTCTTC
TRBD1	TRBV6-2/TRBV6-3	TRBJ2-7	.	CASSYAGQVDYEQYF	TGTGCCAGCAGTTACGCGGGACAGGTCGACTACGAGCAGTACTTC
TRBD1	TRBV5-1	TRBJ2-3	once	CASSLVAQAGTGKADTQYF	TGCGCCAGCAGCTTGGTAGCTCAAGCCGGGACAGGGAAAGCAGATACGCAGTATTTT
.	TRBV7-3	TRBJ1-3	.	CASSLFGEDTIYF	TGTGCCAGCAGCTTATTTGGGGAGGACACCATATATTTT
.	TRBV6-4	TRBJ2-2	.	CASSESPEGAGELFF	TGTGCCAGCAGTGAATCCCCGGAGGGTGCAGGGGAGCTGTTTTTT
.	TRBV24-1	TRBJ2-3	few	CPCLDTQYF	TGTCCCTGTTTAGATACGCAGTATTTT
.	TRBV7-9	TRBJ1-5	.	CASSLDRVQPQHF	TGTGCCAGCAGCTTAGACAGGGTCCAGCCCCAGCATTTT
.	TRBV2	TRBJ2-1	.	CASSAEGDNEQFF	TGTGCCAGCAGTGCAGAAGGAGACAATGAGCAGTTCTTC
.	TRBV5-1	TRBJ2-5	.	CASSPGTNQETQYF	TGCGCCAGCAGCCCCGGGACAAATCAAGAGACCCAGTACTTC
.	TRBV18	TRBJ1-4	.	CASSPGGNGEKLFF	TGTGCCAGCTCACCAGGAGGGAACGGTGAAAAACTGTTTTTT
.	TRBV7-2	TRBJ1-3	.	CASSFSEGNTIYF	TGTGCCAGCAGCTTTAGCGAAGGGAACACCATATATTTT
TRBD1	TRBV24-1	TRBJ2-5	.	CATSRTGSETQYF	TGTGCCACCTCAAGGACAGGATCAGAGACCCAGTACTTC
TRBD2	TRBV7-2	TRBJ2-5	once	CASSSLAGAGEETQYF	TGTGCCAGCAGCTCCCTAGCTGGCGCGGGAGAAGAGACCCAGTACTTC
TRBD2	TRBV3-1/TRBV3-2	TRBJ2-2	once	CASSQIGGRTGELFF	TGTGCCAGCAGCCAAATTGGCGGGAGGACCGGGGAGCTGTTTTTT
.	TRBV6-5	TRBJ2-3	.	CASSYSGTYTDTQYF	TGTGCCAGCAGTTACTCGGGGACATACACAGATACGCAGTATTTT
TRBD1	TRBV27	TRBJ1-4	.	CASSFSGGGEKLFF	TGTGCCAGCAGTTTCTCAGGGGGCGGCGAAAAACTGTTTTTT
.	TRBV7-3	TRBJ2-5	.	CASSFDRGTQYF	TGTGCCAGCAGCTTCGACAGAGGGACCCAGTACTTC
TRBD1	TRBV24-1	TRBJ2-3	few	CATSDSGQITDTQYF	TGTGCCACCAGTGATTCGGGACAGATCACAGATACGCAGTATTTT
.	TRBV7-2	TRBJ2-3	.	CASSSRGRSDTQYF	TGTGCCAGCAGCTCCCGTGGTAGATCTGATACGCAGTATTTT
TRBD1	TRBV18	TRBJ2-5	.	CASSPPPGQGEETQYF	TGTGCCAGCTCACCGCCGCCGGGACAGGGGGAGGAGACCCAGTACTTC
.	TRBV7-2	TRBJ1-3	.	CASSLAGVGNTIYF	TGTGCCAGCAGCTTGGCCGGGGTCGGAAACACCATATATTTT
TRBD1	TRBV24-1	TRBJ1-2	.	CATSDSRRYLTGEGGYTF	TGTGCCACCAGTGATTCGAGGAGGTACTTAACAGGGGAAGGAGGCTACACCTTC
TRBD1	TRBV5-1	TRBJ1-1	.	CASSLEAGGRMNTEAFF	TGCGCCAGCAGCTTAGAGGCAGGGGGCCGGATGAACACTGAAGCTTTCTTT
TRBD1	TRBV6-2/TRBV6-3	TRBJ1-2	.	CASSYLRGQGRNYGYTF	TGTGCCAGCAGTTACCTTCGTGGACAGGGAAGGAACTATGGCTACACCTTC
TRBD2	TRBV18	TRBJ2-3	.	CASSPGLGTDTQYF	TGTGCCAGCTCACCGGGACTAGGTACAGATACGCAGTATTTT
TRBD1	TRBV18	TRBJ1-1	.	CASGGTATLKAFF	TGTGCCAGCGGGGGGACAGCAACACTTAAGGCTTTCTTT
.	TRBV7-7	TRBJ2-3	.	CASSWTTSTDTQYF	TGTGCTAGCTCATGGACAACTAGCACAGATACGCAGTATTTT
.	TRBV9	TRBJ2-3	.	CASSVRLGSDTQYF	TGTGCCAGCAGCGTTAGGTTGGGCTCCGATACGCAGTATTTT
TRBD1	TRBV30	TRBJ2-7	.	CAWGQGTEQYF	TGTGCCTGGGGACAGGGGACCGAGCAGTACTTC
TRBD1	TRBV15	TRBJ1-6	once	CATSRQRTGTSPLHF	TGTGCCACCAGCAGACAGCGGACAGGGACGTCACCCCTCCACTTT
TRBD1	TRBV15	TRBJ1-5	once	CATSRSGQGQPQHF	TGTGCCACCAGCAGGTCGGGACAGGGACAGCCCCAGCATTTT
.	TRBV24-1	TRBJ1-1	.	CATRGQNTEAFF	TGTGCCACCAGGGGACAGAACACTGAAGCTTTCTTT
.	TRBV2	TRBJ1-2	once	CASSGDRGGYTF	TGTGCCAGCAGTGGGGATAGGGGGGGCTACACCTTC
.	TRBV6-5	TRBJ2-2	.	CASTLRGTGELFF	TGTGCCAGCACCCTTAGGGGTACCGGGGAGCTGTTTTTT
.	TRBV5-5	TRBJ2-7	.	CASSLVRGEQYF	TGTGCCAGCAGCTTGGTCAGGGGTGAGCAGTACTTC